This paragraph covers one T cell receptor (beta chain) sequence. CDR1 and CDR2 from the germline V gene are SGHNT and YYREEE (reference sequence). The CDR3 runs 14 residues. V gave up 3 bases and J gave up 8 bases, with 17 bases separating them. This specimen belongs to a study of cytomegalovirus exposure and HLA in healthy donors. Primers included in the PCR were 60 Vbeta and 13 Jbeta primers. Assay used: immunoSEQ multiplex PCR; TCRdb lists only in-frame clones, some missing. Of about 190,000 clones in the sample, 80% are singletons; the top ten hold 0.65%. This chain links TRBV5-4 with TRBJ1-2; perhaps TRBD1 as D (6 bases). The TCR originated in a boy under 18 in good health and CMV-seronegative. The source material was PBMCs. CDR3 region: CASSSEGDVRGYTF. The CDR3 DNA follows: TGTGCCAGCAGCTCCGAGGGGGACGTCCGGGGCTACACCTTC.